The entry below describes one TCR beta chain. The data derive from a study of control samples from healthy donors and cancer patients. The germline V gene has CDR1 LNHDA and CDR2 SQIVND (reference sequence). This CDR3 spans 15 amino acids. The V and J ends lost 1 base and 1 base respectively, with 9 bases between them. Data came from immunoSEQ multiplex PCR; TCRdb stores just in-frame clones and leaves some out. The sample yields over 100,000 clones, about 90% seen once. What was sequenced was blood. The source of this sequence is a woman aged 18 to 35 in good health. The chain couples TRBV19 to TRBJ2-3; D unresolved. Here the CDR3 reads CASSIGSSGTDTQYF. The CDR3 DNA is TGTGCCAGTAGTATAGGTAGCTCCGGCACAGATACGCAGTATTTT.